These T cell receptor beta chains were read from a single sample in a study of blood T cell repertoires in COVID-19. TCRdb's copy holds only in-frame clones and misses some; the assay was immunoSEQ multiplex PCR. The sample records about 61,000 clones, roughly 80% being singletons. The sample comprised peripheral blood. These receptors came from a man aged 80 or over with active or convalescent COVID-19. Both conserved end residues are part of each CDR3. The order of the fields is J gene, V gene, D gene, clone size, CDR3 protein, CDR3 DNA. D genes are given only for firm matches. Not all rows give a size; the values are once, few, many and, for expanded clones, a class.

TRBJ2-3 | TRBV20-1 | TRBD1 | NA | CSASGGTGITDTQYF | TGCAGTGCTAGTGGCGGGACAGGGATCACAGATACGCAGTATTTT
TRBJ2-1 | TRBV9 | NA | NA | CASSVAGYEQFF | TGTGCCAGCAGCGTCGCGGGATATGAGCAGTTCTTC
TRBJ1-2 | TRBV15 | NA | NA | CATSRYPGVTGYGYTF | TGTGCCACCAGCAGATACCCAGGGGTAACGGGCTATGGCTACACCTTC
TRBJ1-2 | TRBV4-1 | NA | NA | CASSQDLDRHYGYTF | TGCGCCAGCAGCCAAGACCTGGACAGACACTATGGCTACACCTTC
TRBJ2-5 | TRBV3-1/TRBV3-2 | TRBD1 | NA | CASSLRGTGLMETQYF | TGTGCCAGCAGCCTCCGCGGGACAGGGTTAATGGAGACCCAGTACTTC
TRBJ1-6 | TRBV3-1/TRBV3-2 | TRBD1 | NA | CASLDRGRGNSPLHF | TGTGCCAGCCTGGACAGGGGGCGAGGTAATTCACCCCTCCACTTT
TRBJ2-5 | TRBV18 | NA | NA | CASSPSSPETQYF | TGTGCCAGCTCACCAAGCTCTCCAGAGACCCAGTACTTC
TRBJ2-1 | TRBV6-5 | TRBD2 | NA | CASTRGGLDNEQFF | TGTGCCAGCACCCGGGGGGGCTTAGACAATGAGCAGTTCTTC
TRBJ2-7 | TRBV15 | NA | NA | CATSRGYRASYEQYF | TGTGCCACCAGCAGAGGATACAGGGCCAGCTACGAGCAGTACTTC
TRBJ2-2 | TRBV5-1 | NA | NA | CASSLELIENTGELFF | TGCGCCAGCAGCTTGGAACTTATAGAGAACACCGGGGAGCTGTTTTTT
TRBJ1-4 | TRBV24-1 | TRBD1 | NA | CATSNRGASSEKLFF | TGTGCCACCAGCAACAGGGGAGCCAGCAGTGAAAAACTGTTTTTT
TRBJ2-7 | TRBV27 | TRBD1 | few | CASSFGTGGGSYEQYF | TGTGCCAGCAGTTTTGGGACAGGGGGGGGCTCCTACGAGCAGTACTTC
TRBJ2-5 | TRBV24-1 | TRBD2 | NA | CATGLAGVSQETQYF | TGTGCCACCGGGCTAGCGGGAGTCTCCCAAGAGACCCAGTACTTC
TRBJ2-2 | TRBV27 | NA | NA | CASSSAGRFTGELFF | TGTGCCAGCAGTTCAGCGGGCCGTTTTACCGGGGAGCTGTTTTTT
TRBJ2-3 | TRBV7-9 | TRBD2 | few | CASSTMTSSFTDTQYF | TGTGCCAGCAGCACAATGACTAGCTCATTCACAGATACGCAGTATTTT
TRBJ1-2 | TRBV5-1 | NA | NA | CASSLAVGGSYGYTF | TGCGCCAGCAGCTTGGCCGTGGGGGGAAGCTATGGCTACACCTTC
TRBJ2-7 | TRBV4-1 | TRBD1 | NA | CASSQEPGQGGEQYF | TGCGCCAGCAGCCAAGAACCGGGACAGGGAGGCGAGCAGTACTTC
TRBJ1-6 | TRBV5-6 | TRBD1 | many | CASTGGQVSYNSPLHF | TGTGCCAGCACCGGGGGACAGGTCTCCTATAATTCACCCCTCCACTTT
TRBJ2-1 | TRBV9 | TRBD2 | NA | CASSDDLAGPYNEQFF | TGTGCCAGCAGCGACGATCTAGCGGGACCCTACAATGAGCAGTTCTTC
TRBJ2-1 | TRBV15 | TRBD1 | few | CATSREYPGQRYNEQFF | TGTGCCACCAGCAGAGAATATCCGGGACAGAGATACAATGAGCAGTTCTTC
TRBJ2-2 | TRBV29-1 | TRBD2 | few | CSVTSGPGDTGELFF | TGCAGCGTTACTAGCGGGCCTGGGGACACCGGGGAGCTGTTTTTT
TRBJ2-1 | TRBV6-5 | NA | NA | CASRRRGGSYNEQFF | TGTGCCAGCAGGAGACGGGGTGGGTCATACAATGAGCAGTTCTTC
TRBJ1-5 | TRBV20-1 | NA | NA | CSASRGNINQPQHF | TGCAGTGCTAGTAGAGGAAACATCAATCAGCCCCAGCATTTT
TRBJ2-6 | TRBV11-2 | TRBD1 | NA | CASSQTGTYSGANVLTF | TGTGCCAGCAGCCAGACAGGGACGTACTCTGGGGCCAACGTCCTGACTTTC
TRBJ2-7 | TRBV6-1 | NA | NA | CASSDRGNEQYF | TGTGCCAGCAGTGATAGGGGTAACGAGCAGTACTTC
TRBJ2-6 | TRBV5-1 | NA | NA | CASSLGAGTTGANVLTF | TGCGCCAGCAGCTTGGGGGCAGGTACGACTGGGGCCAACGTCCTGACTTTC
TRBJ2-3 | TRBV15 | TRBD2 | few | CATGDSGKPGEQYF | TGTGCCACCGGCGATAGCGGGAAGCCGGGGGAGCAGTATTTT
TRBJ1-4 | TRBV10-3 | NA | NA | CAISAGGGSSANEKLFF | TGTGCCATCAGTGCGGGGGGCGGTTCTTCGGCTAATGAAAAACTGTTTTTT
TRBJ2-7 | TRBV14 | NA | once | CASSHAGKRDYEQYF | TGTGCCAGCAGCCACGCCGGGAAAAGGGACTACGAGCAGTACTTC
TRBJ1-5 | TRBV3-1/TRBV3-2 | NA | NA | CASSSQNQPQHF | TGTGCCAGCAGCAGCCAAAATCAGCCCCAGCATTTT
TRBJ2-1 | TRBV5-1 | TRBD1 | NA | CASSRGTGNNEQFF | TGCGCCAGCAGCAGGGGGACAGGGAATAATGAGCAGTTCTTC
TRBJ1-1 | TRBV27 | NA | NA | CASSSSHSGSGDTEAFF | TGTGCCAGCAGTTCGTCCCACTCGGGCTCGGGGGACACTGAAGCTTTCTTT
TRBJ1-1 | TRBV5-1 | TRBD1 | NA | CASTRTGEMNTEAFF | TGCGCCAGCACCCGGACAGGAGAAATGAACACTGAAGCTTTCTTT
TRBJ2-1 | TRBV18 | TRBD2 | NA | CASSPNSGGVGSYNEQFF | TGTGCCAGCTCACCCAATAGCGGGGGGGTCGGGTCCTACAATGAGCAGTTCTTC
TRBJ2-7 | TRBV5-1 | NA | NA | CASRERETPPYEQYF | TGCGCCAGCAGAGAGAGGGAAACCCCCCCATACGAGCAGTACTTC